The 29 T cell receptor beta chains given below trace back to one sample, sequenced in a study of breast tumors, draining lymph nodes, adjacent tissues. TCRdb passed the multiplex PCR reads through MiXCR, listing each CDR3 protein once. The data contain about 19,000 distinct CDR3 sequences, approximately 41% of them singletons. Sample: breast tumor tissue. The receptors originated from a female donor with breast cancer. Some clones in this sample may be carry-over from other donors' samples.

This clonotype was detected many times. The CDR3 region has the DNA TGTGCCAGTAGTCCCTCCGGAGGGCGTTATGGCTACACCTTC. It codes for CASSPSGGRYGYTF. V is TRBV19 and J is TRBJ1-2; the D is unclear. CDR1 is LNHDA and CDR2 is SQIVND in the germline V gene (reference sequence). This CDR3 region has 14 residues. V was trimmed by 5 bases and J by 5 bases, leaving 15 bases between them.

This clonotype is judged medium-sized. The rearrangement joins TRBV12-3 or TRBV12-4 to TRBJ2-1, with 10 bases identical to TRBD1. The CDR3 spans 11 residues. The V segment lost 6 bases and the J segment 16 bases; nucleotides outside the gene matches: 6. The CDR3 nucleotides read TGTGCCAGCAGCCAAGGACAGGGGGGTTTCTTC. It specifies CASSQGQGGFF.

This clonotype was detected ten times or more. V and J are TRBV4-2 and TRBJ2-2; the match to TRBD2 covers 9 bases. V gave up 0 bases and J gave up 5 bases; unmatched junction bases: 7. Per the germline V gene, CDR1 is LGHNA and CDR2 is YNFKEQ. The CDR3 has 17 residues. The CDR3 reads CASSQDGSGSFTGELFF. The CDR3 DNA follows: TGTGCCAGCAGCCAAGATGGTAGCGGGAGCTTTACCGGGGAGCTGTTTTTT.

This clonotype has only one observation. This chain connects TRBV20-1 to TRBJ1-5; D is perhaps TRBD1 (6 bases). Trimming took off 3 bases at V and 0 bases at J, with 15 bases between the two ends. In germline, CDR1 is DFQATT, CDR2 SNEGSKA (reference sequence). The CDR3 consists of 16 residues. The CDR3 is CSASRRGPLSNQPQHF. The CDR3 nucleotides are TGCAGTGCTAGTCGACGGGGGCCCCTTAGCAATCAGCCCCAGCATTTT.

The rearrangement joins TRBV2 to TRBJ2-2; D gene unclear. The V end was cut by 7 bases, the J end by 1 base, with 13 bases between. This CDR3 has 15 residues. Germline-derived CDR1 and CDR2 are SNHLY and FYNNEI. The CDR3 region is CASTPPGRNTGELFF. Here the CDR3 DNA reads TGTGCCAGCACTCCTCCGGGCAGGAACACCGGGGAGCTGTTTTTT.

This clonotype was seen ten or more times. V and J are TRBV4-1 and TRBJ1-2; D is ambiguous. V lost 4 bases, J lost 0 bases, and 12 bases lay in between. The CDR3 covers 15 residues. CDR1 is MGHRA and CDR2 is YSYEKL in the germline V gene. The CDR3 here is CASSLEPDSNYGYTF. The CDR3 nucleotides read TGCGCCAGCAGCCTAGAACCGGACTCTAACTATGGCTACACCTTC.

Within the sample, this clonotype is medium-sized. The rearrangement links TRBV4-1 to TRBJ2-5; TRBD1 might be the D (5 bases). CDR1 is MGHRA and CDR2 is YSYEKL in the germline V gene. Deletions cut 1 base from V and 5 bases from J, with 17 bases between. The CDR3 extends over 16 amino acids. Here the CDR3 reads CASSQGTLGPKETQYF. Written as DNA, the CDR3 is TGCGCCAGCAGCCAAGGAACGTTGGGGCCAAAGGAGACCCAGTACTTC.

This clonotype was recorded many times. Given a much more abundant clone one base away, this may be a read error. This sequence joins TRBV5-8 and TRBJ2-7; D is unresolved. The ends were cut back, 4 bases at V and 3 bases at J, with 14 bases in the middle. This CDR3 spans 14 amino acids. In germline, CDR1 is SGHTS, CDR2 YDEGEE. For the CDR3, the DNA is TGTGCCAGCAGCGTCGCGAAGACTCGCTACGAGCAGTACTTC. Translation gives CASSVAKTRYEQYF.

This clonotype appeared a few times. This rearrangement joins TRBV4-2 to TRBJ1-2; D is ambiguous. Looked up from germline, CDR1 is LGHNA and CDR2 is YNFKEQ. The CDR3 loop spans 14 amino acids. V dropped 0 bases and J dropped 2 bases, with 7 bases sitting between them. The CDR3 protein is CASSQDKGNYGYTF. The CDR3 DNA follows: TGTGCCAGCAGCCAAGATAAGGGCAACTATGGCTACACCTTC.

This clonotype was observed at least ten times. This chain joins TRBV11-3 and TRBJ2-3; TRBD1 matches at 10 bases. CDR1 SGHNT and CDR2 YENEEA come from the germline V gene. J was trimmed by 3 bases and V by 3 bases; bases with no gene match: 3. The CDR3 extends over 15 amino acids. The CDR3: CASSLRQGATDTQYF. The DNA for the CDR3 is TGTGCCAGCAGCTTGCGACAGGGGGCAACAGATACGCAGTATTTT.

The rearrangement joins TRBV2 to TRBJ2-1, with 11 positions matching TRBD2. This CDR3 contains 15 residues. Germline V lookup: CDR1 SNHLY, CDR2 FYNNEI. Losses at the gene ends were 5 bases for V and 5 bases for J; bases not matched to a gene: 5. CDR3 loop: CASSLPGLADNEQFF. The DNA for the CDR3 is TGTGCCAGCAGTTTACCGGGACTAGCGGACAATGAGCAGTTCTTC. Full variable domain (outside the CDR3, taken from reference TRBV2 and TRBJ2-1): EPEVTQTPSHQVTQMGQEVILRCVPISNHLYFYWYRQILGQKVEFLVSFYNNEISEKSEIFDDQFSVERPDGSNFTLKIRSTKLEDSAMYFCASSLPGLADNEQFFGPGTRLTVL.

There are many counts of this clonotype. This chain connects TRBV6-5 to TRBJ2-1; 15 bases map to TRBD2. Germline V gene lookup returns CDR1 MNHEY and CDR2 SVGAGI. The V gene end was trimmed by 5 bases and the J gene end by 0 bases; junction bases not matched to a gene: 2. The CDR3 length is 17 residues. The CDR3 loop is CASSGLAGGSSYNEQFF. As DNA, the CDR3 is TGTGCCAGCAGTGGACTAGCGGGAGGGAGCTCCTACAATGAGCAGTTCTTC.

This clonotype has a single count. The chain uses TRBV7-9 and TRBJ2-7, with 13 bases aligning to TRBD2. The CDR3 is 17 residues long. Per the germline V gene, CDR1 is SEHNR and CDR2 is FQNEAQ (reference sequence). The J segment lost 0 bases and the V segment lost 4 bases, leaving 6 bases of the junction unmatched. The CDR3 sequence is CASSSPTSGRPSYEQYF. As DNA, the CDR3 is TGTGCCAGCAGCTCACCGACTAGCGGGAGGCCCTCCTACGAGCAGTACTTC.

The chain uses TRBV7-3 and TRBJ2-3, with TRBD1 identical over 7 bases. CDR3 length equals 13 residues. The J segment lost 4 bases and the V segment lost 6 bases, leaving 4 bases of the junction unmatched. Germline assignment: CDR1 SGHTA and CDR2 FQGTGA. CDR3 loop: CASSTGVPDTQYF. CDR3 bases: TGTGCCAGCAGTACAGGGGTGCCAGATACGCAGTATTTT.

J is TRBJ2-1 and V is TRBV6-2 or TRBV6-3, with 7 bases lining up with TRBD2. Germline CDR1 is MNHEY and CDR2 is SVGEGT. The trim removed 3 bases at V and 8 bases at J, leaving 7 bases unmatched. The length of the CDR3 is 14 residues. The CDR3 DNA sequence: TGTGCCAGCAGTTATGGAGGGAGGGCCGATGAGCAGTTCTTC. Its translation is CASSYGGRADEQFF.

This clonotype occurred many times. CDR3 sequence: CASRHHRAEQYF. Written as DNA, the CDR3 is TGTGCCAGCAGACATCACAGGGCCGAGCAGTACTTC. The chain recombines TRBV2 with TRBJ2-7, with TRBD1 as a possible D gene (6 bases). V was pared by 6 bases and J by 6 bases, with 12 bases between. Germline lookup yields CDR1 SNHLY and CDR2 FYNNEI. The CDR3 loop spans 12 amino acids.

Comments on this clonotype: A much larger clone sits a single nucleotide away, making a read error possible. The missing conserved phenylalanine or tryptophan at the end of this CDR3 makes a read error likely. The CDR3 loop reads CASSRAPTGTGNLRTEAFL. The DNA of the CDR3 is TGCGCCAGCAGCCGAGCACCTACCGGGACAGGGAACCTCCGAACTGAAGCTTTCTTG. The chain couples TRBV5-1 to TRBJ1-1, with 9 nucleotides matching TRBD1. This CDR3 has 19 residues. V shed 4 bases, J shed 5 bases, and the junction held 21 bases outside the gene matches. Germline CDR1 reads SGHRS; CDR2 reads YFSETQ.

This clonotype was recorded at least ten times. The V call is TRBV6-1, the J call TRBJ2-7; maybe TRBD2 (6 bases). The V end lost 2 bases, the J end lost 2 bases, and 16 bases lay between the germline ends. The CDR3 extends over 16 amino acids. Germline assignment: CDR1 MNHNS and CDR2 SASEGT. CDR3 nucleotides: TGTGCCAGCAGTGAACGTTCGGAGGGCCCTACCTACGAGCAGTACTTC. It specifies CASSERSEGPTYEQYF.

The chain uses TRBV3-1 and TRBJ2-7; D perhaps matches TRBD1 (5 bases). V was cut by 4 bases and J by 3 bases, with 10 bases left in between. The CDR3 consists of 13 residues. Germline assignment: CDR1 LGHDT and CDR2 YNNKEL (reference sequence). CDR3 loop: CASSLTRGYEQYF. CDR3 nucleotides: TGTGCCAGCAGCCTCACAAGGGGCTACGAGCAGTACTTC.

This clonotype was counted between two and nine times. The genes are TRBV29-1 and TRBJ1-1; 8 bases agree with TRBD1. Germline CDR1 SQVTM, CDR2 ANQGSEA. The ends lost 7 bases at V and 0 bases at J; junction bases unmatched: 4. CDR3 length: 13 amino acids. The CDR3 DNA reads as TGCAGCGCTTACAGGGGGATGAACACTGAAGCTTTCTTT. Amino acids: CSAYRGMNTEAFF. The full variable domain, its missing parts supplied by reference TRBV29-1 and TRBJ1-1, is SAVISQKPSRDICQRGTSLTIQCQVDSQVTMMFWYRQQPGQSLTLIATANQGSEATYESGFVIDKFPISRPNLTFSTLTVSNMSPEDSSIYLCSAYRGMNTEAFFGQGTRLTVV.

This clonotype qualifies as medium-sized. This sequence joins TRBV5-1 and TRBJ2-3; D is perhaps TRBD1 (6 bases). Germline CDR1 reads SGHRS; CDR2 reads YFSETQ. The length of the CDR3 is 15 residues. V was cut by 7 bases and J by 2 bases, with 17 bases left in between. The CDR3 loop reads CASGTGHRDTDTQYF. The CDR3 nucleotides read TGCGCCAGCGGCACAGGGCACAGGGACACAGATACGCAGTATTTT.

Here the CDR3 reads CSALAVWSGRFEQFF. CDR3 nucleotides: TGCAGTGCTTTGGCGGTTTGGAGCGGGAGATTTGAGCAGTTCTTC. V gene TRBV20-1 combines with J gene TRBJ2-1, with TRBD2 matching over 8 bases. Germline V gene data show CDR1 as DFQATT and CDR2 as SNEGSKA (reference sequence). CDR3 length equals 15 residues. The V segment lost 5 bases and the J segment 9 bases; nucleotides outside the gene matches: 15.

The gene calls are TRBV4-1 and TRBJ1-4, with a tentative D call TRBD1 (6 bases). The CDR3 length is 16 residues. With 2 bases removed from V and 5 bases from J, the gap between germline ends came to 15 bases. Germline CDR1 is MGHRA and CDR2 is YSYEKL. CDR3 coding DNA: TGCGCCAGCAGCCAAACCGGACAGCCGGAGAATGAAAAACTGTTTTTT. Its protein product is CASSQTGQPENEKLFF.

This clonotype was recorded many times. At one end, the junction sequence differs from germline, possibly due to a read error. The CDR3 bases are TGTGCCAGCAGTCACTCCCGGGGTCGTGGTGAGCAGTTCTTC. It translates to CASSHSRGRGEQFF. J is TRBJ2-1 and V is TRBV6-2 or TRBV6-3; tentative D call: TRBD2 (5 bases). The CDR3 sequence is 14 residues long. Germline assignment: CDR1 MNHEY and CDR2 SVGEGT.

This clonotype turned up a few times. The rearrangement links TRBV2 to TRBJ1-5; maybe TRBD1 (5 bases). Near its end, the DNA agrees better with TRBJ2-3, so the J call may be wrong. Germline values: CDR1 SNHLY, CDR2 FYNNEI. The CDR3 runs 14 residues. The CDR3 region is CASKKQELNQPQYF. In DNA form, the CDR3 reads TGTGCCAGCAAGAAACAGGAATTAAATCAGCCCCAGTATTTT.

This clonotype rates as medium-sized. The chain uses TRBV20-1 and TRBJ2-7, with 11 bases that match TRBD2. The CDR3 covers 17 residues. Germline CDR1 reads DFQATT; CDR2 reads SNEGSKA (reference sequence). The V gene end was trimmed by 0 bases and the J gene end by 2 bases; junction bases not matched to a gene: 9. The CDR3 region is CSARDYRELAGAYEQYF. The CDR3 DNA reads TGCAGTGCTAGAGATTATCGGGAACTAGCGGGAGCCTACGAGCAGTACTTC.

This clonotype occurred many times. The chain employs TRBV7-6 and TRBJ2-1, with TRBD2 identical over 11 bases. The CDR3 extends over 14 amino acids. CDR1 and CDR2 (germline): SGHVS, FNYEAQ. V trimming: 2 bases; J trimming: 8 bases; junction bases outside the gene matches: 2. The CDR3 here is CASSLRLAGYEQFF. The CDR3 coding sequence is TGTGCCAGCAGCTTAAGACTAGCGGGATATGAGCAGTTCTTC.

The CDR3 nucleotides read TGTGCCAGCAGTCCCGGGACAGGAGGTCTGCGGAATTCACCCCTCCACTTT. Translation: CASSPGTGGLRNSPLHF. V gene TRBV6-5 combines with J gene TRBJ1-6; 8 nucleotides line up with TRBD1. Germline loops: CDR1 MNHEY, CDR2 SVGAGI. J was trimmed by 7 bases and V by 5 bases; bases with no gene match: 13. This CDR3 has 17 residues.

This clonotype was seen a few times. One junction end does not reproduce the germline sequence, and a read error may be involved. The CDR3 region is CGAIDSADTQYF. CDR3 DNA: TGCGGTGCTATTGACTCCGCAGATACGCAGTATTTT. The V gene is TRBV20-1, the J gene TRBJ2-3; D gene uncertain. The CDR3 loop spans 12 amino acids. CDR1 and CDR2 from the germline V gene are DFQATT and SNEGSKA (reference sequence).